The entry below describes one TCR beta chain. The junction departs from germline at one end; a sequencing error may be responsible. This CDR3 spans 17 amino acids. Germline V gene data show CDR1 as SGHDT and CDR2 as YYEEEE. This sample was included in a study of T-cell reconstitution after alpha-beta-depleted transplantation in children. Library preparation (for TCRbeta) was performed with unique molecular identifiers. TCRdb fed the PCR reads into MiXCR, producing one record per CDR3 protein. The sample yields about half a million distinct CDR3 sequences, around 13% seen once. This rearrangement joins TRBV5-6 to TRBJ2-1, with 9 bases matching TRBD1. This clonotype originated in a human donor who donated a stem cell graft to a child with combined immunodeficiency. This specimen was PBMCs from the stem cell graft donor, taken from the stem cell graft. The CDR3 DNA follows: TGTGCCGGCAGCTTGGAACCGGGACAGGGTCCTTACAATGAGCAGTTCTTC. Its translation is CAGSLEPGQGPYNEQFF.